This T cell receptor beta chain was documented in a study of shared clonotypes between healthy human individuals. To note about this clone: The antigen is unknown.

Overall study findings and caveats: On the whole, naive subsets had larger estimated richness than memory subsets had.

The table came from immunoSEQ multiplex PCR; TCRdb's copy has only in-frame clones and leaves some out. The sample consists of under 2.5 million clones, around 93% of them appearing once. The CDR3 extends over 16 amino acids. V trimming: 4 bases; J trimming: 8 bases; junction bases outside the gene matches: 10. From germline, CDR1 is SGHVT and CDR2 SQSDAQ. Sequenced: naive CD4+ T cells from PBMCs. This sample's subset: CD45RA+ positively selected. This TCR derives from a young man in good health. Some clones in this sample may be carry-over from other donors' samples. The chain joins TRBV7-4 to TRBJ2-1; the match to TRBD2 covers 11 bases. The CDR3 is CASSWTTSGKGDEQFF. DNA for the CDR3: TGTGCCAGCAGCTGGACGACTAGCGGGAAGGGGGATGAGCAGTTCTTC.